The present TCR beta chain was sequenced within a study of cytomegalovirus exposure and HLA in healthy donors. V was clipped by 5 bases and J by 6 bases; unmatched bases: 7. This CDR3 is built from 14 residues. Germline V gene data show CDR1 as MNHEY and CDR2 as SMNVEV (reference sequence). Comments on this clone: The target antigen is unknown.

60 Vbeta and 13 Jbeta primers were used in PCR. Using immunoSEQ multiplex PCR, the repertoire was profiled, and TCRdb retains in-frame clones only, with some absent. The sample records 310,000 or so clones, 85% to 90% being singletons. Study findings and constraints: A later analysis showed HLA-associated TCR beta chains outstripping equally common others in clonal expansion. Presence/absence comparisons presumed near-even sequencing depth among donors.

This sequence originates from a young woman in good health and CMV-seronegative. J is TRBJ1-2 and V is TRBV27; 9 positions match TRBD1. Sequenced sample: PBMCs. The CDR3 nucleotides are TGTGCCAGCAGTCCCGGGACAGGGACCGATGGCTACACCTTC. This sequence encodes CASSPGTGTDGYTF.